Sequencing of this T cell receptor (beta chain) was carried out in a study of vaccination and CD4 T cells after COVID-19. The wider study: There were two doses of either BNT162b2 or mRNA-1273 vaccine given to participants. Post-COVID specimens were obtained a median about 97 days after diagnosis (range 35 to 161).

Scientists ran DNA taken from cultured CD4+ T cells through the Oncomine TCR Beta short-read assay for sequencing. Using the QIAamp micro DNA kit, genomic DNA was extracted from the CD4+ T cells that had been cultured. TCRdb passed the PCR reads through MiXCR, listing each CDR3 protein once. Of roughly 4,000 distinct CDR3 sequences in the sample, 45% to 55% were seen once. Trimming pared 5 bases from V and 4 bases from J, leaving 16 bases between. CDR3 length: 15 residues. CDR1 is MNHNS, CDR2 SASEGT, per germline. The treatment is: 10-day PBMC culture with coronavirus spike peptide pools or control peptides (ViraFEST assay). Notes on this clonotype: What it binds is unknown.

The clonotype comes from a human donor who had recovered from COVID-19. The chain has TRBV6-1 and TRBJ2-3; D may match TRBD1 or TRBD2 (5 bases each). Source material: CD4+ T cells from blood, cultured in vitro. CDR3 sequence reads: CASSRSLGAADTQYF. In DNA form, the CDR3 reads TGTGCCAGCAGTCGATCCCTCGGGGCCGCAGATACGCAGTATTTT.